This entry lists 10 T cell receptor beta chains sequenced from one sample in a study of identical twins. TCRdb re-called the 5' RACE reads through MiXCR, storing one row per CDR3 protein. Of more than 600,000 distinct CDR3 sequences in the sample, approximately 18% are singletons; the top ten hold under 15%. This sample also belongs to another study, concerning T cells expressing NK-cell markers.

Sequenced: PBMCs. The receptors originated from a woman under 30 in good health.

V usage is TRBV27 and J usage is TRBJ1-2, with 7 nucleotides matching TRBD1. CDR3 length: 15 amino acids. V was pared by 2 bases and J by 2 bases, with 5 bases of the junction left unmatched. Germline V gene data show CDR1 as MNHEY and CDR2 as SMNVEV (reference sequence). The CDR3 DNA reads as TGTGCCAGCAGTTTAGGGTCGGACAGGAACTATGGCTACACCTTC. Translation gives CASSLGSDRNYGYTF.

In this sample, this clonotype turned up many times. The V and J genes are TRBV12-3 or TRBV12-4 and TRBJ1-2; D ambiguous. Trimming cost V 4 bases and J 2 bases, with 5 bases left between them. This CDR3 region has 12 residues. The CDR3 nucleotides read TGTGCCAGCAGTTATGCAAACTATGGCTACACCTTC. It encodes CASSYANYGYTF.

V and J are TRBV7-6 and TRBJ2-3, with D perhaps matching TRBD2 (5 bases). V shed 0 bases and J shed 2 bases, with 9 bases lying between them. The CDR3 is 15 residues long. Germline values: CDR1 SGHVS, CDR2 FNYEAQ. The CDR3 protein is CASSLARGFTDTQYF. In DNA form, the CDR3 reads TGTGCCAGCAGCTTAGCCCGGGGATTCACAGATACGCAGTATTTT.

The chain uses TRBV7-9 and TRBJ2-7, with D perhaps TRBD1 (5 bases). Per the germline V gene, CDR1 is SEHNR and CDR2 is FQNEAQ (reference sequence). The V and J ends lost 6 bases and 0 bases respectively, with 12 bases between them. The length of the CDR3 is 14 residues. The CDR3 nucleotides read TGTGCCAGCAGTTCAGACAGTATCTCCTACGAGCAGTACTTC. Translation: CASSSDSISYEQYF.

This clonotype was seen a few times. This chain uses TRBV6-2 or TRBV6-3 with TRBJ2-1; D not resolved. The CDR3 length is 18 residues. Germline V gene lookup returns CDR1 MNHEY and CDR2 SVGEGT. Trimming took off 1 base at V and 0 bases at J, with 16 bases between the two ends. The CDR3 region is CASSYFLASLSSYNEQFF. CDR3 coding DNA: TGTGCCAGCAGTTACTTTCTCGCGAGCCTAAGCTCCTACAATGAGCAGTTCTTC.

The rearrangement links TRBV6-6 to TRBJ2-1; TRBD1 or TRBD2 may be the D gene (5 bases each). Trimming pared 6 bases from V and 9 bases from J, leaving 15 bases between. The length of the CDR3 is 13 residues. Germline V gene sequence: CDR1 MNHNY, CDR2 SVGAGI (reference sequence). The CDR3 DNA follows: TGTGCCAGCAGGGGCACCGGGGCGCCTGAGCAGTTCTTC. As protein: CASRGTGAPEQFF.

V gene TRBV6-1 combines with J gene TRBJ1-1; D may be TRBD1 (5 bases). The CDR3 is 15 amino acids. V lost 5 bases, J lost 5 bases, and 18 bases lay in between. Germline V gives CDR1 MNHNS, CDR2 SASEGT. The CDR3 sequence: CASSLFQAGRTEAFF. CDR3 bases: TGTGCCAGCAGTCTATTTCAGGCAGGGCGGACTGAAGCTTTCTTT.

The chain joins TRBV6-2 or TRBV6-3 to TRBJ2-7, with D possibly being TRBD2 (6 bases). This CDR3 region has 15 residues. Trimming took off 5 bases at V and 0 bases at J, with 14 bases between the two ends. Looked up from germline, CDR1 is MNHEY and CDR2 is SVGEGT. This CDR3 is CASSRQRAYSYEQYF. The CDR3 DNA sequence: TGTGCCAGCAGTCGTCAGCGGGCTTACTCCTACGAGCAGTACTTC.

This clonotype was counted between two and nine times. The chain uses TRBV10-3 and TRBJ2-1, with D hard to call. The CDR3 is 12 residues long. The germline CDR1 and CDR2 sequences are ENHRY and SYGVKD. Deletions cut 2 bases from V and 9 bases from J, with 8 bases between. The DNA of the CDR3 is TGTGCCATCAGTGAGATGGTAGGTGAGCAGTTCTTC. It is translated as CAISEMVGEQFF.

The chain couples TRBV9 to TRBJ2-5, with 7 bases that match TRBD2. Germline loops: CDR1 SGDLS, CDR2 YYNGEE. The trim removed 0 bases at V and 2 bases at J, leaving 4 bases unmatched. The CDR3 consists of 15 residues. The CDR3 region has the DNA TGTGCCAGCAGCGTAGGGCTAGCGGCACAAGAGACCCAGTACTTC. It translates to CASSVGLAAQETQYF.